The TCR beta chain under discussion was sequenced for a study of CD8 T cells in Susac syndrome. RNA totalling about 0.45 to 1 ug underwent reverse transcription with random hexamers. Amplification of the TCR beta CDR3 was carried out by immunoSEQ multiplex PCR, which spanned a total of 54 Vbeta and 13 Jbeta segments. TCRdb ran MiXCR on the immunoSEQ multiplex PCR reads and lists one entry per CDR3 protein. The table lists about 300,000 distinct CDR3 sequences, about 89% of them singletons. The CDR3 totals 15 residues. Per germline, CDR1 LGHNA and CDR2 YSLEER. The V and J ends lost 1 base and 0 bases respectively, with 7 bases between them. Treatment-naive patients with stable or active relapsing-remitting disease served as multiple sclerosis controls. TEMRA cells underwent FACS enrichment and CD8+ and CD4+ T cells underwent negative isolation.

The sample was CD8+ T cells from PBMCs. J is TRBJ1-3 and V is TRBV4-3; D remains ambiguous. This TCR came from a human donor with multiple sclerosis. CDR3 DNA: TGCGCCAGCAGCCAAGGGGCCAGCTCTGGAAACACCATATATTTT. This translates into CASSQGASSGNTIYF.